The present T cell receptor beta chain was sequenced within a study of shared clonotypes between healthy human individuals. V dropped 2 bases and J dropped 2 bases, with 15 bases sitting between them. The length of the CDR3 is 16 residues. The germline V gene encodes CDR1 MNHEY and CDR2 SMNVEV (reference sequence). This table comes from immunoSEQ multiplex PCR, and its TCRdb copy is limited to in-frame clones, with some not included. Among a few hundred thousand clones listed, approximately 65% were seen once. The chain has TRBV27 and TRBJ2-5; D remains ambiguous. Sequencing used memory CD4+ T cells sorted from blood. Subset: CD45RA-negative fraction. This receptor was identified in a man aged 30-40 years in good health. The chain's CDR3 is CASSLVFPGPQETQYF. The DNA of the CDR3 is TGTGCCAGCAGTTTAGTCTTTCCCGGACCGCAAGAGACCCAGTACTTC.